This is a list of T cell receptor beta chains from one sample in a study of patients and donors after allogeneic stem cell transplantation. TCRdb analysed the RT-PCR reads with MiXCR anew, one entry per CDR3 protein. The repertoire holds 150,000 to 250,000 distinct CDR3 sequences, with approximately 41% as singletons. The sequenced material came from blood, either unsorted or a sorted T cell fraction (not recorded which). The receptors stem from a human donor who was either an allogeneic HSCT recipient or a stem cell or donor lymphocyte infusion donor (not recorded which). It is not recorded whose cells these are; they may come from a transplant donor. The CDR3 runs from the conserved cysteine through the conserved F or W. D genes are given only for firm matches. The size of a clone is reported for some rows only, either as once, few or many, or as a class for expanded clones.

TRBV12-3/TRBV12-4,TRBJ2-1,few,16,TRBD2,TGTGCCAGCAGTCTGACGATAGCGGGCTCCTACAATGAGCAGTTCTTC,CASSLTIAGSYNEQFF
TRBV28,TRBJ1-3,NA,16,NA,TGTGCCAGCAGTTCCCGAAAGGGATCCTCTGGAAACACCATATATTTT,CASSSRKGSSGNTIYF
TRBV28,TRBJ1-3,few,16,NA,TGTGCCAGCAGCCGCCGGGTCATGGGCTCTGGAAACACCATATATTTT,CASSRRVMGSGNTIYF
TRBV30,TRBJ1-5,NA,13,NA,TGTGCCTGGGCCGAACATAGCAATCAGCCCCAGCATTTT,CAWAEHSNQPQHF
TRBV20-1,TRBJ1-2,NA,14,NA,TGCAGTGTCCTGGGAGAACCCATAACCTATGGCTACACCTTC,CSVLGEPITYGYTF
TRBV6-2/TRBV6-3,TRBJ2-7,NA,15,NA,TGTGCCAGCAGTCCACTCAGCGGTAGCTCCTACGAGCAGTACTTC,CASSPLSGSSYEQYF
TRBV7-2,TRBJ2-2,NA,16,NA,TGTGCCAGCAGCTTCCCCCCTGCGGGGAACACCGGGGAGCTGTTTTTT,CASSFPPAGNTGELFF
TRBV29-1,TRBJ2-3,NA,13,NA,TGCAGCGTTGATGTGACAGACACAGATACGCAGTATTTT,CSVDVTDTDTQYF
TRBV7-8,TRBJ2-1,few,16,TRBD1,TGTGCCAGCAGCTTAATGGGACAGGGTATATACAATGAGCAGTTCTTC,CASSLMGQGIYNEQFF
TRBV6-1,TRBJ1-5,NA,17,TRBD1,TGTGCCAGCACCCTTAAGGGCTACAGGGGGCGAATTCAGCCCCAGCATTTT,CASTLKGYRGRIQPQHF